The 13 T cell receptor beta chains reported below all come from one sample, sequenced in a study of shared clonotypes between healthy human individuals. CD45RO negativity and positive selection for CCR7 defined naive CD8 cells, a population that excluded terminally differentiated effector memory CD45RA+ cells. The assay was immunoSEQ multiplex PCR, and TCRdb's table has in-frame clones only and misses some. The sample carries fewer than 800,000 clones, around 92% recorded once. The specimen was naive CD8+ T cells sorted from blood. These receptor sequences come from a man aged 25-45 years in good health.

Regarding this clone: Other nucleotide sequences in the sample specify the same CDR3. The chain couples TRBV25-1 to TRBJ2-5; the D is unclear. V was pared by 2 bases and J by 0 bases, with 4 bases between. CDR3 length equals 13 residues. CDR1 is MGHDK and CDR2 is SYGVNS in the germline V gene. CDR3: CASSERDQETQYF. The CDR3 nucleotides read TGTGCCAGCAGTGAAAGAGACCAAGAGACCCAGTACTTC.

On this clone: At the DNA level, this CDR3 is encoded by other sequences in the same sample as well. The chain is built from TRBV5-5 and TRBJ1-1; possibly TRBD1 for D (5 bases). Germline CDR1 reads SGHKS; CDR2 reads YYEKEE (reference sequence). This CDR3 spans 12 amino acids. Deletions cut 2 bases from V and 4 bases from J, with 6 bases between. DNA for the CDR3: TGTGCCAGCAGCTTTGGGGGCACTGAAGCTTTCTTT. Translation: CASSFGGTEAFF.

The CDR3 DNA reads as TGTGCCAGCAGCCCCTACGCCAGTCTGACCTACGAGCAGTACTTC. It translates to CASSPYASLTYEQYF. The rearrangement links TRBV7-2 to TRBJ2-7; no firm D call. Trimming pared 5 bases from V and 2 bases from J, leaving 16 bases between. This CDR3 comprises 15 residues. Germline V gene sequence: CDR1 SGHTA, CDR2 FQGNSA.

V usage is TRBV15 and J usage is TRBJ2-2; D is uncertain. The length of the CDR3 is 15 residues. With 5 bases removed from V and 2 bases from J, the gap between germline ends came to 12 bases. Per the germline V gene, CDR1 is LNHNV and CDR2 is YYDKDF (reference sequence). CDR3 region: CATSGSGINTGELFF. The CDR3 coding sequence is TGTGCCACCAGCGGGTCCGGAATCAACACCGGGGAGCTGTTTTTT. Based on the CDR3 plus reference TRBV15 and TRBJ2-2, the full variable domain is DAMVIQNPRYQVTQFGKPVTLSCSQTLNHNVMYWYQQKSSQAPKLLFHYYDKDFNNEADTPDNFQSRRPNTSFCFLDIRSPGLGDTAMYLCATSGSGINTGELFFGEGSRLTVL.

V and J are TRBV19 and TRBJ2-7; 7 nucleotides align to TRBD2. The germline V gene encodes CDR1 LNHDA and CDR2 SQIVND (reference sequence). The CDR3 runs to 16 residues. V was clipped by 5 bases and J by 4 bases; unmatched bases: 14. CDR3 DNA sequence: TGTGCCAGTAGTCCCAAGCGCGGGCGGGAGTTTTACGAGCAGTACTTC. Residues: CASSPKRGREFYEQYF.

J is TRBJ2-6 and V is TRBV6-5; the D is unclear. The CDR3 runs to 14 residues. The germline CDR1 and CDR2 sequences are MNHEY and SVGAGI. The V end was cut by 8 bases, the J end by 0 bases, with 8 bases between. The CDR3 here is CASGLASGANVLTF. The CDR3 DNA reads TGTGCCAGCGGTTTAGCCTCTGGGGCCAACGTCCTGACTTTC.

This chain joins TRBV29-1 and TRBJ2-3; no definite D call. V shed 3 bases and J shed 4 bases, with 5 bases lying between them. The CDR3 contains 11 residues. Germline V gene sequence: CDR1 SQVTM, CDR2 ANQGSEA. The DNA of the CDR3 is TGCAGCGTTGAGGGTGCAGATACGCAGTATTTT. Amino acids: CSVEGADTQYF.

The chain employs TRBV5-4 and TRBJ2-7; D is ambiguous. Trimming removed 0 bases at V and 6 bases at J, with 16 bases between. CDR1 and CDR2 from the germline V gene are SGHNT and YYREEE (reference sequence). The CDR3 is made up of 15 amino acids. Written as DNA, the CDR3 is TGTGCCAGCAGCTTGGCACCAGAACCATTACGCGAGCAGTACTTC. Its protein product is CASSLAPEPLREQYF.

The V and J genes are TRBV5-4 and TRBJ2-3; TRBD2 is a possible D gene (5 bases). The CDR3 has 15 residues. The V end was cut by 2 bases, the J end by 6 bases, with 16 bases between. Germline V gene lookup returns CDR1 SGHNT and CDR2 YYREEE (reference sequence). The CDR3 region has the DNA TGTGCCAGCAGCTTCAGTGCGGGTTCTCTCGATACGCAGTATTTT. This sequence encodes CASSFSAGSLDTQYF.

The chain employs TRBV7-9 and TRBJ2-3; 10 bases fit TRBD1. Germline V gives CDR1 SEHNR, CDR2 FQNEAQ (reference sequence). The trim removed 5 bases at V and 1 base at J, leaving 12 bases unmatched. The CDR3 is 18 amino acids. CDR3: CASSHPLGTGEGTDTQYF. As DNA, the CDR3 is TGTGCCAGCAGCCATCCCCTTGGGACAGGGGAAGGCACAGATACGCAGTATTTT.

This sequence joins TRBV7-8 and TRBJ2-7; the match to TRBD2 covers 9 bases. CDR3 size: 18 residues. With 2 bases clipped from V and 0 bases from J, the junction kept 11 bases outside the gene matches. Germline V lookup: CDR1 SGHVS, CDR2 FQNEAQ. The CDR3 DNA reads as TGTGCCAGCAGCTTACGGCGAAGCGTTAGCGGGAGCTCCTACGAGCAGTACTTC. It specifies CASSLRRSVSGSSYEQYF.

The gene calls are TRBV13 and TRBJ2-1, with TRBD2 identical over 8 bases. CDR1 and CDR2 from the germline V gene are PRHDT and FYEKMQ (reference sequence). The CDR3 runs 14 residues. V shed 4 bases, J shed 7 bases, and the junction held 6 bases outside the gene matches. DNA of the CDR3: TGTGCCAGCAGCTACACCGGGACTAGTAATGAGCAGTTCTTC. Its translation is CASSYTGTSNEQFF.

This chain connects TRBV28 to TRBJ2-6; tentative D call: TRBD2 (6 bases). The CDR3 sequence is 21 residues long. Trimming took off 4 bases at V and 0 bases at J, with 25 bases between the two ends. Germline V lookup: CDR1 MDHEN, CDR2 SYDVKM. The CDR3: CASSWFGGSSSRDSGANVLTF. CDR3 coding DNA: TGTGCCAGCAGTTGGTTCGGAGGGTCTAGTAGCCGAGACTCTGGGGCCAACGTCCTGACTTTC.